These T cell receptor beta chains were read from a single sample in a study of cytomegalovirus exposure and HLA in healthy donors. Measured with immunoSEQ multiplex PCR; TCRdb has only the in-frame clones, and not every one. The table records tens of thousands of clones, roughly 80% of them present only once. The sample comprised PBMCs. These receptors were obtained from a man aged 35 to 55 in good health and CMV-seronegative. The CDR3 runs from the conserved cysteine through the conserved F or W. The D gene is left open where the match is weak. Where a row states a size, it is once, few, many or the class of an expanded clone; other rows omit it.

-	TRBV10-3	TRBJ1-5	-	TGTGCCATCAGTGAGTCTCGCGGCCCTAGCAATCAGCCCCAGCATTTT	CAISESRGPSNQPQHF
few	TRBV7-9	TRBJ1-1	TRBD1	TGTGCCAGCAGCTTAGTGGGACAGTTTGGTGAAGCTTTCTTT	CASSLVGQFGEAFF
-	TRBV6-5	TRBJ1-2	-	TGTGCCAGCACGAGCGCGGTTAACTATGGCTACACCTTC	CASTSAVNYGYTF
-	TRBV2	TRBJ2-7	-	TGTGCCAGCAGTAATCAGGGATCCTACGAGCAGTACTTC	CASSNQGSYEQYF
once	TRBV28	TRBJ1-6	-	TGTGCCAGCAGGGGAGGCTTGCGGACCCGGAGTTCACCCCTCCACTTT	CASRGGLRTRSSPLHF
-	TRBV20-1	TRBJ1-3	-	TGCAGTGCTAGAGCGGGAAACACCATATATTTT	CSARAGNTIYF
few	TRBV6-1	TRBJ2-5	TRBD2	TGTGCCAGCAGTGAAGCGGGACTAGCAACCCAGTACTTC	CASSEAGLATQYF
-	TRBV2	TRBJ1-6	TRBD1	TGTGCCAGCAGTGAGCCGACAGGGTTTAATTCACCCCTCCACTTT	CASSEPTGFNSPLHF
-	TRBV19	TRBJ2-7	TRBD1	TGTGCCAGTAGTATTGGAGAGGGACAGCACGAGCAGTACTTC	CASSIGEGQHEQYF
-	TRBV28	TRBJ1-1	TRBD1	TGTGCCAGCAACCCAGGGGGCGCGGGCACTGAAGCTTTCTTT	CASNPGGAGTEAFF
-	TRBV5-1	TRBJ1-3	-	TGCGCCAGCAGCGCAGGTGGTGGAAACACCATATATTTT	CASSAGGGNTIYF
-	TRBV19	TRBJ1-6	-	TGTGCCAGTAGTATTCAGCAGGGGCTTGATTCACCCCTCCACTTT	CASSIQQGLDSPLHF
-	TRBV7-8	TRBJ1-2	-	TGTGCCAGCAGCTTCGGTCGCCGCCTGCCTAACTATGGCTACACCTTC	CASSFGRRLPNYGYTF
few	TRBV30	TRBJ2-7	TRBD1	TGTGCCTGGAGTACACAGGGGCCTAACGAGCAGTACTTC	CAWSTQGPNEQYF
-	TRBV10-2	TRBJ1-4	-	TGCGCCAGCAGACAGGGTGCTAATGAAAAACTGTTTTTT	CASRQGANEKLFF
-	TRBV28	TRBJ2-7	-	TGTGCCAGCAGTGCCCCCGTGGGGGGAAGTAAGGCCGAGCAGTACTTC	CASSAPVGGSKAEQYF
-	TRBV6-5	TRBJ2-1	TRBD1	TGTGCCAGCAGTCAAGGGGGCGCGGTGGGGAATGAGCAGTTCTTC	CASSQGGAVGNEQFF
-	TRBV7-7	TRBJ2-7	-	TGTGCTAGCAGCATTGGACTGACGAACTCCTACGAGCAGTACTTC	CASSIGLTNSYEQYF
few	TRBV6-4	TRBJ2-3	TRBD2	TGTGCCAGCAGTGAGCACCCTAGCGGGGGGGCAGATACGCAGTATTTT	CASSEHPSGGADTQYF
-	TRBV5-6	TRBJ1-2	-	TGTGCCAGCAGCTTGTTCAGGGGTGACTATGGCTACACCTTC	CASSLFRGDYGYTF
-	TRBV9	TRBJ1-3	-	TGTGCCAGCAGCGTAATCGGAGGCGAAGGAAACACCATATATTTT	CASSVIGGEGNTIYF
-	TRBV6-5	TRBJ1-1	-	TGTGCCAGCAGTTTGATGGGTGACAGGCTCGGGGCAGAAGCTTTCTTT	CASSLMGDRLGAEAFF
-	TRBV27	TRBJ1-1	-	TGTGCCAGCAGTTTATCCGCAGGGGCGCGGACTGAAGCTTTCTTT	CASSLSAGARTEAFF
-	TRBV4-1	TRBJ1-5	TRBD1	TGCGCCAGCAGCCAAGAAGAGGGGACAGGGGTGAATCAGCCCCAGCATTTT	CASSQEEGTGVNQPQHF
few	TRBV7-9	TRBJ1-1	TRBD1	TGTTCCAGCAGCTTGGGGGACAGGGAGGCTTTCTTT	CSSSLGDREAFF
-	TRBV7-7	TRBJ2-5	-	TGTGCTAGCAGCTTAGTTGCGGGGTTTCAAGAGACCCAGTACTTC	CASSLVAGFQETQYF
-	TRBV30	TRBJ2-3	-	TGTGCCTGGACCCTCGGTTCAGATACGCAGTATTTT	CAWTLGSDTQYF
-	TRBV19	TRBJ1-1	-	TGTGCCAGTAGTATCTCTCTCCAAGGGGCTGAAGCTTTCTTT	CASSISLQGAEAFF
-	TRBV27	TRBJ1-1	TRBD1	TGTGCCAGCAGTTCATCCGGGGACAGCAGTGAAGCTTTCTTT	CASSSSGDSSEAFF
-	TRBV5-1	TRBJ2-7	TRBD1	TGCGCCAGCAGCCCGGAAGGGGGCCTAGCATCCTACGAGCAGTACTTC	CASSPEGGLASYEQYF
few	TRBV19	TRBJ1-5	TRBD1	TGTGCCAGTAGGGGGACAGAAGGGCAGCCCCAGCATTTT	CASRGTEGQPQHF
-	TRBV29-1	TRBJ1-2	TRBD1	TGCAGCGCCGGAGGACAGGGGGCGCGGAGCTATGGCTACACCTTC	CSAGGQGARSYGYTF
-	TRBV7-9	TRBJ1-2	TRBD1	TGTGCCAGCAGCTCAGGACAGGGGGGCTACACCTTC	CASSSGQGGYTF
once	TRBV6-6	TRBJ2-3	-	TGTGCCAGCGTCGGCACAGATACGCAGTATTTT	CASVGTDTQYF
-	TRBV5-1	TRBJ1-1	TRBD1	TGCGCCAGCAGCTTGGCCCCAGGGGGCAACACTGAAGCTTTCTTT	CASSLAPGGNTEAFF
-	TRBV7-9	TRBJ2-2	-	TGTGCCAGCAGCTTATCCGGGACAATCACCGGGGAGCTGTTTTTT	CASSLSGTITGELFF
few	TRBV5-1	TRBJ2-2	-	TGCGCCAGCAGCTTGGATAGCGCGAACACCGGGGAGCTGTTTTTT	CASSLDSANTGELFF
-	TRBV5-8	TRBJ1-1	-	TGTGCCAGCAGGCCCCCTCCAGGCACTGAAGCTTTCTTT	CASRPPPGTEAFF
few	TRBV5-8	TRBJ1-2	-	TGTGCCAGCAGCTTTGGGCATGGCTACACCTTC	CASSFGHGYTF
-	TRBV7-9	TRBJ2-3	-	TGTGCCAGCGGGACTTCCACAGATACGCAGTATTTT	CASGTSTDTQYF
-	TRBV30	TRBJ1-2	-	TGTGCCTGGGAAACAGGGACGGGGGGCTATGGCTACACCTTC	CAWETGTGGYGYTF
once	TRBV5-1	TRBJ1-1	-	TGCGCCAGCAGCTTGGCGTTTATGGCGCCAGGGCAAAACACTGAAGCTTTCTTT	CASSLAFMAPGQNTEAFF
-	TRBV30	TRBJ1-3	-	TGTGCCTGGAGTCCGCCGACAGGAGGACGAAACACCATATATTTT	CAWSPPTGGRNTIYF
-	TRBV10-2	TRBJ1-5	-	TGCGCCAGCAGTGAGTCCACAGTGCTGCAGACAGCATTTCAGCCCCAGCATTTT	CASSESTVLQTAFQPQHF
-	TRBV19	TRBJ1-5	-	TGTGCCAGTAGTATAGCTGTAAATCAGCCCCAGCATTTT	CASSIAVNQPQHF
-	TRBV6-1	TRBJ2-7	TRBD1	TGTGCCAGCAGGTCCGGGACAGGGTCCTACGAGCAGTACTTC	CASRSGTGSYEQYF
-	TRBV10-2	TRBJ1-4	-	TGCGCCAGCGGAGGGGCGGACACGGCTAATGAAAAACTGTTTTTT	CASGGADTANEKLFF
-	TRBV6-1	TRBJ1-5	-	TGTGCCAGCACGGGAGGGGTCAATCAGCCCCAGCATTTT	CASTGGVNQPQHF
-	TRBV6-6	TRBJ1-6	TRBD1	TGTGCCAGCACCCTAGGGACAGGAGAATCACCCCTCCACTTT	CASTLGTGESPLHF